This entry lists 14 T cell receptor beta chains sequenced from one sample in a study. Repertoires were generated with immunoSEQ multiplex PCR, while TCRdb's copy carries only in-frame clones and drops some. The sample includes tens of thousands of clones, roughly 93% seen only once; the top ten take around 11%. The sequenced sample consisted of PBMCs. All receptors come from a man aged 35 to 55 with rheumatoid arthritis.

This chain uses TRBV5-1 with TRBJ2-3; TRBD1 matches at 9 bases. Germline V gives CDR1 SGHRS, CDR2 YFSETQ. The junction had 7 bases not matched to a gene; V was cut back by 1 base and J by 4 bases. CDR3 length: 16 amino acids. The CDR3, as DNA: TGCGCCAGCAGCTTGACGGGACAGGGTAGCGCAGATACGCAGTATTTT. This encodes CASSLTGQGSADTQYF.

The chain is built from TRBV6-6 and TRBJ1-3; D is possibly TRBD1 (6 bases). V lost 6 bases to trimming and J lost 0 bases, with 9 bases between them. CDR3 length: 14 amino acids. Germline V gene lookup returns CDR1 MNHNY and CDR2 SVGAGI (reference sequence). The CDR3 nucleotides read TGTGCCAGCAGAAAGACAGGCTCTGGAAACACCATATATTTT. This codes for CASRKTGSGNTIYF.

The chain couples TRBV12-3 or TRBV12-4 to TRBJ2-1; D is unresolved. The CDR3 has 13 residues. V lost 4 bases and J 3 bases, leaving 7 bases between the germline ends. CDR3 sequence: CASSSAFYNEQFF. Written as DNA, the CDR3 is TGTGCCAGCAGTTCCGCATTCTACAATGAGCAGTTCTTC.

Remarks on this clone: Other DNA sequences in this specimen translate into the identical CDR3. The chain joins TRBV28 to TRBJ2-3; TRBD2 matches 13 bases. Germline CDR1 and CDR2: MDHEN and SYDVKM. V was clipped by 5 bases and J by 0 bases; unmatched bases: 8. The CDR3 runs to 18 residues. The chain's CDR3 is CASSTTSGRAISTDTQYF. As DNA, the CDR3 is TGTGCCAGCAGTACAACTAGCGGGAGGGCCATTAGCACAGATACGCAGTATTTT.

This chain links TRBV28 with TRBJ1-2; D call uncertain. Germline V gene data show CDR1 as MDHEN and CDR2 as SYDVKM. The CDR3 contains 13 residues. Trimming removed 6 bases at V and 4 bases at J, with 12 bases between. DNA of the CDR3: TGTGCCAGCAGCTACGGTAGAGGCTATGGCTACACCTTC. This gives the protein CASSYGRGYGYTF.

The chain employs TRBV11-2 and TRBJ2-5, with TRBD2 matching 10 bases. This CDR3 region has 16 residues. Germline values: CDR1 SGHAT, CDR2 FQNNGV. V trimming: 1 base; J trimming: 3 bases; junction bases outside the gene matches: 5. CDR3 DNA: TGTGCCAGCAGCTTAGTCCCTAGCGGGGGTAAAGAGACCCAGTACTTC. It yields the protein CASSLVPSGGKETQYF.

The chain links TRBV7-3 to TRBJ2-7, with D perhaps matching TRBD1 (6 bases). Per the germline V gene, CDR1 is SGHTA and CDR2 is FQGTGA. The CDR3 has 20 amino acids. V was clipped by 5 bases and J by 4 bases, with 33 bases between them. The chain's CDR3 is CASSPPPGQRITLNLYEQYF. CDR3 bases: TGTGCCAGCAGCCCTCCCCCCGGACAGAGAATAACCCTGAACCTGTACGAGCAGTACTTC.

The chain has TRBV11-2 and TRBJ1-1, with 8 bases identical to TRBD1. V dropped 5 bases and J dropped 4; count of bases not matched to a gene: 9. This CDR3 region has 15 residues. CDR1 is SGHAT, CDR2 FQNNGV, per germline. The CDR3 DNA reads as TGTGCCAGCAGCGTCAGCAGGGGGCAGAGCACTGAAGCTTTCTTT. Translating gives CASSVSRGQSTEAFF.

V gene TRBV7-9 combines with J gene TRBJ1-6; no clear D gene. The CDR3 loop spans 15 amino acids. CDR1 and CDR2 (germline): SEHNR, FQNEAQ (reference sequence). Trimming stripped 1 base from V and 7 bases from J, with 11 bases between. As DNA, the CDR3 is TGTGCCAGCAGCTTAGACTACTTTGGCAATTCACCCCTCCACTTT. The encoded protein is CASSLDYFGNSPLHF. The variable domain in full, with the rest retrieved from reference TRBV7-9 and TRBJ1-6, is DTGVSQNPRHKITKRGQNVTFRCDPISEHNRLYWYRQTLGQGPEFLTYFQNEAQLEKSRLLSDRFSAERPKGSFSTLEIQRTEQGDSAMYLCASSLDYFGNSPLHFGNGTRLTVT.

The chain has TRBV6-2 or TRBV6-3 and TRBJ2-1, with 13 bases fitting TRBD2. The germline V gene encodes CDR1 MNHEY and CDR2 SVGEGT. Trimming took 5 bases from V and 4 from J; bases not matched to a gene: 5. CDR3 size: 16 residues. The CDR3 coding sequence is TGTGCCAGCAGTGGGAGACTAGCGGGGGGTTACAATGAGCAGTTCTTC. The encoded protein is CASSGRLAGGYNEQFF.

The chain has TRBV2 and TRBJ1-5; D may be TRBD1 (5 bases). Germline CDR1 and CDR2: SNHLY and FYNNEI. The CDR3 spans 14 residues. V was pared by 2 bases and J by 6 bases, with 11 bases between. CDR3 residues: CASSEQGGSQPQHF. CDR3 bases: TGTGCCAGCAGTGAACAGGGAGGTAGTCAGCCCCAGCATTTT.

V and J are TRBV9 and TRBJ2-1; 11 bases match TRBD2. CDR1 is SGDLS, CDR2 YYNGEE, per germline. V trimming: 0 bases; J trimming: 4 bases; junction bases outside the gene matches: 6. This CDR3 region has 17 residues. The CDR3 DNA reads as TGTGCCAGCAGCGTAGACGGTAGCGGGGGGGCTTACAATGAGCAGTTCTTC. This codes for CASSVDGSGGAYNEQFF.

The chain uses TRBV7-2 and TRBJ1-1; 7 nucleotides line up with TRBD1. The CDR3 runs to 15 residues. Germline CDR1 is SGHTA and CDR2 is FQGNSA. V gave up 2 bases and J gave up 7 bases; unmatched junction bases: 10. The CDR3 loop is CASSLTPTGLDEAFF. The DNA of the CDR3 is TGTGCCAGCAGCTTAACCCCGACAGGGTTGGATGAAGCTTTCTTT.

The rearrangement joins TRBV9 to TRBJ1-1; TRBD1 matches 8 bases. After removal of 2 bases from V and 4 bases from J, the junction contained 7 bases not matched to a gene. The CDR3 covers 15 residues. Germline V CDR1 and CDR2: SGDLS, YYNGEE. The CDR3, as DNA: TGTGCCAGCAGCGTTCAGGGGGCCCGCGGCACTGAAGCTTTCTTT. Translating it yields CASSVQGARGTEAFF.